The rows below give T cell receptor beta chains drawn from one sample of a study of T-cell memory formation after mild COVID-19. TCRdb used MiXCR to reprocess the 5' RACE reads, holding one entry per CDR3 protein. The sample yields roughly 80,000 distinct CDR3 sequences, approximately 14% seen once. Sequenced input: PBMCs or a T cell subset sorted from them (not recorded which). These receptors were obtained from an adult woman who had mild COVID-19 (a few samples of this study predate the infection). Cell type and time point are not known. Both conserved end residues are part of each CDR3. The D gene is left open where the match is weak. For some rows the clone size is stated as once, few or many, or as a class when expanded; others skip it.

>TRBJ2-7|-|TRBV7-9|-
TGTGCCAGCAGCCATACAGAGGGCGAGCAGTACTTC
CASSHTEGEQYF
>TRBJ2-1|-|TRBV24-1|-
TGTGCCACCAGTGATTTGCTTGGGGGTGGGGGCGGTGAGCAGTTCTTC
CATSDLLGGGGGEQFF
>TRBJ2-5|-|TRBV6-5|-
TGTGCCAGCAGTTACTCGCCCGGGGTTCGGTACCAAGAGACCCAGTACTTC
CASSYSPGVRYQETQYF
>TRBJ2-7|many|TRBV7-2|TRBD1
TGTGCCAGCAGCCCGACAGGGAACTCCTACGAGCAGTACTTC
CASSPTGNSYEQYF
>TRBJ2-5|few|TRBV24-1|-
TGTGCCACCAGTGACTCAGGGGGGGAGACCCAGTACTTC
CATSDSGGETQYF
>TRBJ2-1|few|TRBV9|TRBD2
TGTGCCAGCAGCGTAGGACTAGCGGGAGAATACAATGAGCAGTTCTTC
CASSVGLAGEYNEQFF
>TRBJ1-2|-|TRBV12-3/TRBV12-4|TRBD1
TGTGCCAGCAGTCCGGCGACAGGGGGTGGTGGCTACACCTTC
CASSPATGGGGYTF
>TRBJ2-7|-|TRBV4-1|TRBD1
TGCGCCAGCAGCCAAGATTTCGCACAGGGGGGCTACGAGCAGTACTTC
CASSQDFAQGGYEQYF
>TRBJ1-5|-|TRBV20-1|-
TGCAGTGCTCGACTTGGGGGGGCCGTTTTCTGGAGCAATCAGCCCCAGCATTTT
CSARLGGAVFWSNQPQHF
>TRBJ2-1|few|TRBV7-8|-
TGTGCCAGCAGCCCCCGTGGGTTGAGCGCCCTTGGGACCTACAATGAGCAGTTCTTC
CASSPRGLSALGTYNEQFF
>TRBJ2-1|few|TRBV29-1|TRBD2
TGCAGCGTGGGGGGGGGGTTCCTAGAGCAGTTCTTC
CSVGGGFLEQFF
>TRBJ2-3|-|TRBV6-5|-
TGTGCCAGCAGTCCCCCCTCGGGGACAGATACGCAGTATTTT
CASSPPSGTDTQYF
>TRBJ2-2|-|TRBV23-1|-
TGCGCCAGCAGTCATTCCAGAATTTCCAGGGGCTCTACGAACACCGGGGAGCTGTTTTTT
CASSHSRISRGSTNTGELFF
>TRBJ1-2|few|TRBV6-5|-
TGTGCCAGCAGTCTCGACGAAGGGGGTTCCATGGTCGGCTACACCTTC
CASSLDEGGSMVGYTF
>TRBJ1-5|-|TRBV6-5|-
TGTGCCAGCAGTTACTCAGCGGCCAATCAGCCCCAGCATTTT
CASSYSAANQPQHF
>TRBJ2-7|-|TRBV29-1|-
TGCAGCGTAAACAGGGACCGCGAGCAGTACTTC
CSVNRDREQYF
>TRBJ1-5|-|TRBV7-9|-
TGTGCCAGCAGCTTTCTAGTCACCTATCAGCCCCAGCATTTT
CASSFLVTYQPQHF
>TRBJ2-7|-|TRBV7-9|TRBD2
TGTGCCAGCAGCTTGACTAGCGGGACTCTCACCTACGAGCAGTACTTC
CASSLTSGTLTYEQYF
>TRBJ2-5|few|TRBV24-1|-
TGTGCCCCCGCGGCCAGCGCGAGGGAGACCCAGTACTTC
CAPAASARETQYF
>TRBJ2-3|-|TRBV7-9|-
TGTGCCAGCAGCTTAGTCATCACAGATACGCAGTATTTT
CASSLVITDTQYF
>TRBJ1-1|-|TRBV29-1|-
TGCAGCGTGGGGATGGACACTGAAGCTTTCTTT
CSVGMDTEAFF
>TRBJ1-1|few|TRBV20-1|-
TGCAGGGCATGGAACACTGAAGCTTTCTTT
CRAWNTEAFF
>TRBJ2-7|-|TRBV7-9|-
TGTGCCAGCAGCTTAGAGGTAGTGCCGGAGGAGCAGTACTTC
CASSLEVVPEEQYF
>TRBJ2-1|-|TRBV27|-
TGTGCCAGCAGTTCCGGCGGCTCCTACAATGAGCAGTTCTTC
CASSSGGSYNEQFF
>TRBJ2-5|once|TRBV9|TRBD1
TGTGCCAGCAGCGTTGGGACAGGGGGCGAGGAGACCCAGTACTTC
CASSVGTGGEETQYF
>TRBJ2-1|-|TRBV24-1|TRBD1
TGTGCCACCAGTGACAGAAACCGGGACAGGGGAATCAATGAGCAGTTCTTC
CATSDRNRDRGINEQFF
>TRBJ2-1|few|TRBV5-6|-
TGTGCCAGCAGCTTGGATGGGATCTCCTACAATGAGCAGTTCTTC
CASSLDGISYNEQFF
>TRBJ2-1|-|TRBV5-1|TRBD2
TGCGCCAGCAGCTCCGGGACTAGCGGCAATGAGCAGTTCTTC
CASSSGTSGNEQFF
>TRBJ2-2|many|TRBV3-1|TRBD1
TGTGCCAGCAGCCGTGGGACAGGAGCGAACACCGGGGAGCTGTTTTTT
CASSRGTGANTGELFF